In this sample, the clone carrying this TCR beta chain is medium-sized (0.01 to 0.1%). This sample was included in a study of blood T cell repertoires in COVID-19. Across the study: Collection of acute and convalescent COVID-19 samples took place in the United States, Italy and Spain. Sample material is recorded as cDNA or gDNA derived from T cells, B-cell-depleted T cells, or PBMCs.

Original data processing: The assay estimated nucleated cells by amplifying reference gene primers. Here immunoSEQ multiplex PCR was the method, and the copy in TCRdb shows in-frame clones only, minus some. V, J and clone size are taken as reported in that table, and D and trimming were inferred from the DNA itself. The sample consists of about 120,000 clones, roughly 85% of them appearing once. Germline V lookup: CDR1 SGHTA, CDR2 FQGNSA. Trimming at V came to 5 bases and at J to 4 bases, leaving 12 bases not matched to a gene. The CDR3 runs to 16 residues. Sample: peripheral blood. The sequence derives from a man aged 80 or over with active or convalescent COVID-19. V is TRBV7-2 and J is TRBJ2-3; 7 bases agree with TRBD2. CDR3 protein: CASSPHWRELADTQYF. The CDR3 bases are TGTGCCAGCAGCCCGCACTGGCGGGAGCTCGCAGATACGCAGTATTTT. Supplemented by reference TRBV7-2 and TRBJ2-3, the full variable domain reads GAGVSQSPSNKVTEKGKDVELRCDPISGHTALYWYRQSLGQGLEFLIYFQGNSAPDKSGLPSDRFSAERTGGSVSTLTIQRTQQEDSAVYLCASSPHWRELADTQYFGPGTRLTVL.